This T cell receptor (beta chain) emerged from a study of T cells in Graves' hyperthyroidism and ophthalmopathy. Study as a whole: Before any treatment, at initial diagnosis, peripheral blood was collected. Study-level results: In the blood, most expanded thyroid clonotypes above 0.001 appeared as well.

Diagnosing involved the use of clinical symptoms, serum thyroxine and TRAb, thyroid ultrasound and orbital computed tomography. This clonotype was seen many times. Its antigen is not identified. Germline lookup yields CDR1 GTSNPN and CDR2 SVGIG (reference sequence). The CDR3 loop spans 14 amino acids. Trimming pared 4 bases from V and 0 bases from J, leaving 13 bases between. RNA transcripts provided the source from which TCR beta CDR3 regions were amplified. The TCR CDR3 first-round RT-PCR relied on the HTBI primer set. TCRdb re-derived calls from the multiplex PCR reads in MiXCR, one entry per CDR3 protein. Of fewer than 850,000 distinct CDR3 sequences listed, roughly a sixth are singletons.

This clonotype was sampled from a man aged 50-59 years with Graves' hyperthyroidism. The sample taken for sequencing was blood. The genes are TRBV30 and TRBJ2-7; weak D call: TRBD2 (5 bases). The CDR3 sequence is CAWMMDGSSYEQYF. DNA for the CDR3: TGTGCCTGGATGATGGATGGGAGCTCCTACGAGCAGTACTTC.